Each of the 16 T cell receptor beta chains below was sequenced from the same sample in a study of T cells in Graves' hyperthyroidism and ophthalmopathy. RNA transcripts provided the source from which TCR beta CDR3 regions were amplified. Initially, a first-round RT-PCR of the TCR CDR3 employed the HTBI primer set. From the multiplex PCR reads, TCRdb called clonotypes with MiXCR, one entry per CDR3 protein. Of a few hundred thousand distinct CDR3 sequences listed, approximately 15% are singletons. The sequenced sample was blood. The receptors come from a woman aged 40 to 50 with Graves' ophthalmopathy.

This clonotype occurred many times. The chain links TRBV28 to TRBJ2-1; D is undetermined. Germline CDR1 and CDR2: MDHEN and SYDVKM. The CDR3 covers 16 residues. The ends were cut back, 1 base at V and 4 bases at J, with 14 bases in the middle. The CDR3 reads CASSLYRMIGYNEQFF. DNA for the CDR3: TGTGCCAGCAGTTTATATCGAATGATAGGGTACAATGAGCAGTTCTTC.

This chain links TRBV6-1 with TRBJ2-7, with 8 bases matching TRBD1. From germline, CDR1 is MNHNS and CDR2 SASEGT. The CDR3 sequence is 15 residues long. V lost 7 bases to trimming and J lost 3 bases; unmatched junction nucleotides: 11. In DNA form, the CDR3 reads TGTGCCAGCACCGGAAGGGACAGGTTGAACTACGAGCAGTACTTC. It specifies CASTGRDRLNYEQYF.

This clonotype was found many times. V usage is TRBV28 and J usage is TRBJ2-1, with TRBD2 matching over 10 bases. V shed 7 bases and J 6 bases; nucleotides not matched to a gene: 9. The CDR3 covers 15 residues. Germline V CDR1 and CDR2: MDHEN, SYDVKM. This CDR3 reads CASNLLAGVSNEQFF. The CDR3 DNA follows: TGTGCCAGCAACCTCCTAGCGGGAGTTAGCAATGAGCAGTTCTTC.

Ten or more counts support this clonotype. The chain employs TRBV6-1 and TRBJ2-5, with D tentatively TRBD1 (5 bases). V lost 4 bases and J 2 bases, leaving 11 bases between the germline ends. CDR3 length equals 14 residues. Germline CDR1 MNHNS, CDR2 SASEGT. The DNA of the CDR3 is TGTGCCAGCAGTGTACGACAGCTACAAGAGACCCAGTACTTC. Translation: CASSVRQLQETQYF.

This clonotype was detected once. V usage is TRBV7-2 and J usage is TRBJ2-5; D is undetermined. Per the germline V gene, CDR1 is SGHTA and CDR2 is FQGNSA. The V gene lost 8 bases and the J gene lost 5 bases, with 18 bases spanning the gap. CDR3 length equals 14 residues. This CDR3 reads CASSRTAFGETQYF. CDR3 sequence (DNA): TGTGCCAGCTCCCGGACCGCCTTTGGGGAGACCCAGTACTTC.

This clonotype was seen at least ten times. CDR3 sequence: CASSLDRGDTDTQYF. DNA for the CDR3: TGCGCCAGCAGCTTGGACAGGGGTGATACAGATACGCAGTATTTT. V usage is TRBV5-1 and J usage is TRBJ2-3, with 7 bases identical to TRBD1. Germline CDR1 and CDR2: SGHRS and YFSETQ. This CDR3 contains 15 residues. The V and J ends lost 0 bases and 3 bases, in that order; junction bases with no gene match: 4.

The CDR3 loop reads CASSEVRGPNNQPQHF. For the CDR3, the DNA is TGTGCCAGCAGTGAAGTGAGAGGACCCAACAATCAGCCCCAGCATTTT. The chain joins TRBV2 to TRBJ1-5; D gene uncertain. CDR3 length: 16 amino acids. Germline CDR1 and CDR2: SNHLY and FYNNEI. Trimming took off 1 base at V and 3 bases at J, with 13 bases between the two ends.

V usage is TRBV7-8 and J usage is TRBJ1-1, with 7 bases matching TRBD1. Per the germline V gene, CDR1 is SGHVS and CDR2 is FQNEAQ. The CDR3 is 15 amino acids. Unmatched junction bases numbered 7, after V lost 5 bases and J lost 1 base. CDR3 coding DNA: TGTGCCAGCAGCCCCAGGGGGGAGGCGAACACTGAAGCTTTCTTT. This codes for CASSPRGEANTEAFF.

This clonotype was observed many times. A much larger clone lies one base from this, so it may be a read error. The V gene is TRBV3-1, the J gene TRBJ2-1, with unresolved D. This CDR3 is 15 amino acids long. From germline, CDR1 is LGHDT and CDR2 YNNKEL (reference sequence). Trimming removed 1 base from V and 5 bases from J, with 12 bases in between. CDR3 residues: CASSQVLIGNNEQFF. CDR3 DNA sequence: TGTGCCAGCAGCCAAGTTCTAATTGGTAACAATGAGCAGTTCTTC.

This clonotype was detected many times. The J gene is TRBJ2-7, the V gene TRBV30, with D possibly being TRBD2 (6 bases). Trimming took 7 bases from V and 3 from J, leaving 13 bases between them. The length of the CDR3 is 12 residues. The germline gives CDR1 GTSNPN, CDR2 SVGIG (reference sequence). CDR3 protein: CASWGVGYEQYF. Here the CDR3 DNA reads TGTGCCTCCTGGGGGGTAGGCTACGAGCAGTACTTC.

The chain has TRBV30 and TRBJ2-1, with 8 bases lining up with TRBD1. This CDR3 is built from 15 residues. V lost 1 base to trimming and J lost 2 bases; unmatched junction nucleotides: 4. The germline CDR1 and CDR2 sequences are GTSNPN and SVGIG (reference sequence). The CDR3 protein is CAWSAWTGTYNEQFF. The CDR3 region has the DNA TGTGCCTGGAGTGCCTGGACAGGGACCTACAATGAGCAGTTCTTC.

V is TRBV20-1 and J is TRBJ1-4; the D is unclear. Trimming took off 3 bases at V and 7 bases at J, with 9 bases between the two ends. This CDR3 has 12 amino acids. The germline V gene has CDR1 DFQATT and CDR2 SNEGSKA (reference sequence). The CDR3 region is CSARPWGEKLFF. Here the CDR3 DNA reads TGCAGTGCTAGGCCGTGGGGTGAAAAACTGTTTTTT.

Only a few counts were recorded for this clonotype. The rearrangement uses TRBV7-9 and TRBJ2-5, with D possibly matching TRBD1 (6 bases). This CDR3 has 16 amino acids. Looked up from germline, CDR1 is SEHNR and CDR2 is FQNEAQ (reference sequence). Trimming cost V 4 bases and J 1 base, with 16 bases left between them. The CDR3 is CASSSGPQGSQETQYF. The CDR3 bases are TGTGCCAGCAGCTCAGGGCCACAGGGCTCCCAAGAGACCCAGTACTTC.

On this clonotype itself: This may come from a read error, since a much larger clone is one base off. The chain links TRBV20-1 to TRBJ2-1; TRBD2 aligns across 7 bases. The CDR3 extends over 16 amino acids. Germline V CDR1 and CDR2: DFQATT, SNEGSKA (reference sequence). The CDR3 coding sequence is TGCAGTGCTAGGACCCCCAAGACTAGCTCCTACAATGGGCAGTTCTTC. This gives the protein CSARTPKTSSYNGQFF.

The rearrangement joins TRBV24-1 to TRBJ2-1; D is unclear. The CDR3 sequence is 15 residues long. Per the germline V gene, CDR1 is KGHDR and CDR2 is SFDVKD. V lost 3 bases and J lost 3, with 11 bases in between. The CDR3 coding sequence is TGTGCCACCAGTGATCCCGCTTCCTTCTACAATGAGCAGTTCTTC. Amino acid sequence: CATSDPASFYNEQFF.

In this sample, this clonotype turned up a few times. CDR3 in amino acids: CASRENKDTEAFF. The CDR3 coding sequence is TGTGCCAGCAGAGAAAACAAGGACACTGAAGCTTTCTTT. The rearrangement joins TRBV2 to TRBJ1-1, with unresolved D. Trimming took off 6 bases at V and 3 bases at J, with 11 bases between the two ends. There are 13 residues in the CDR3. The germline V gene has CDR1 SNHLY and CDR2 FYNNEI.